Shown below are 7 T cell receptor beta chains from a single sample sequenced in a study of beta chain features in type 1 diabetes. Of the isolated RNA, all was reverse transcribed, and so the sequenced material was expressed TCRB transcripts. This table comes from immunoSEQ multiplex PCR, and its TCRdb copy is limited to in-frame clones, with some not included. Among about 140,000 clones listed, around a tenth were seen once. Specimen: central memory CD4+ T cells from blood. The origin of the receptors is a woman in her thirties or forties in good health.

The V call is TRBV21-1, the J call TRBJ2-1; the table's D call, TRBD2, was not checked against the DNA. TRBV21-1 is flagged as a pseudogene. This CDR3 has 21 residues. Written as DNA, the CDR3 is TGTGCCAGCAGTCCCGCGGGGGCTAGCCGGGCCTTACAATCTTGCTACAATGAGCAGTTCTTC. It encodes CASSPAGASRALQSCYNEQFF.

The chain combines TRBV7-9 with TRBJ2-3, with D perhaps matching TRBD2 (6 bases). Germline CDR1 reads SEHNR; CDR2 reads FQNEAQ (reference sequence). With 0 bases removed from V and 3 bases from J, the gap between germline ends came to 16 bases. The CDR3 consists of 17 residues. CDR3 in amino acids: CASSLAPLGRRTDTQYF. CDR3 sequence (DNA): TGTGCCAGCAGCTTAGCCCCGTTAGGGAGGAGAACAGATACGCAGTATTTT.

This chain joins TRBV7-9 and TRBJ1-2; D unclear. Trimming took 4 bases from V and 3 from J, leaving 9 bases between them. The germline V gene has CDR1 SEHNR and CDR2 FQNEAQ (reference sequence). This CDR3 region has 13 residues. CDR3 nucleotides: TGTGCCAGCAGCTCTTCGGAGCACTATGGCTACACCTTC. This sequence encodes CASSSSEHYGYTF.

This clone was found a few times. The chain has TRBV5-1 and TRBJ2-5; perhaps TRBD1 as D (5 bases). The germline CDR1 and CDR2 sequences are SGHRS and YFSETQ. The CDR3 loop spans 15 amino acids. V shed 1 base and J shed 5 bases, with 15 bases lying between them. The CDR3 DNA reads as TGCGCCAGCAGCTTGAGTCAGGGATACACGGAGACCCAGTACTTC. The encoded protein is CASSLSQGYTETQYF.

The chain recombines TRBV7-2 with TRBJ2-3; 7 bases fit TRBD1. Germline lookup yields CDR1 SGHTA and CDR2 FQGNSA. Trimming took 3 bases from V and 3 from J; bases not matched to a gene: 9. The CDR3 totals 16 residues. The CDR3 nucleotides read TGTGCCAGCAGCTTTTCCGTCCCGGGACAGACAGATACGCAGTATTTT. It encodes CASSFSVPGQTDTQYF.

The gene calls are TRBV11-2 and TRBJ1-1; 8 bases agree with TRBD1. The J segment lost 4 bases and the V segment lost 5 bases, leaving 6 bases of the junction unmatched. CDR1 and CDR2 from the germline V gene are SGHAT and FQNNGV. The CDR3 is 14 residues long. CDR3 bases: TGTGCCAGCAGCGAACCAGGGGGCGGCACTGAAGCTTTCTTT. Translation: CASSEPGGGTEAFF.

As for this clone: Other nucleotide sequences in the sample specify the same CDR3. The chain is built from TRBV7-8 and TRBJ2-7; TRBD1 matches at 7 bases. Germline V CDR1 and CDR2: SGHVS, FQNEAQ. V lost 0 bases to trimming and J lost 4 bases; unmatched junction nucleotides: 3. The CDR3 length is 14 residues. The CDR3 loop reads CASSLARQGYEQYF. The CDR3 nucleotides read TGTGCCAGCAGCTTAGCGAGACAGGGATACGAGCAGTACTTC. The variable domain in full, with the rest retrieved from reference TRBV7-8 and TRBJ2-7, is GAGVSQSPRYKVAKRGQDVALRCDPISGHVSLFWYQQALGQGPEFLTYFQNEAQLDKSGLPSDRFFAERPEGSVSTLKIQRTQQEDSAVYLCASSLARQGYEQYFGPGTRLTVT.